Shown below are 11 T cell receptor beta chains from a single sample sequenced in a study of regulatory T cells in long-lasting Graves disease. CDR3 regions were amplified by Arm-PCR using iRepertoire HTBI primers to build TCR beta libraries. TCRdb recomputed calls from the multiplex PCR reads with MiXCR, one row per CDR3 protein. The profile shows 350,000 to 500,000 distinct CDR3 sequences, over 15% of them singletons. Documented time point: newly diagnosed GD, antithyroid drugs for less than 3 months. The TCR library was prepared using RNA isolated from PBMCs. The same sample was also studied in work on T cells in Graves' hyperthyroidism and ophthalmopathy.

The sample consisted of peripheral blood mononuclear cells (PBMCs), taken at new diagnosis, from a patient treated with antithyroid drugs. Source of these receptors: a woman under 30 with Graves disease.

The chain links TRBV6-4 to TRBJ2-2, with D possibly being TRBD2 (6 bases). V lost 0 bases and J lost 2, with 10 bases in between. This CDR3 comprises 16 residues. The germline CDR1 and CDR2 sequences are MRHNA and SNTAGT. In DNA form, the CDR3 reads TGTGCCAGCAGTGACTCTGGGGGAGGTAACACCGGGGAGCTGTTTTTT. It is translated as CASSDSGGGNTGELFF.

V gene TRBV2 combines with J gene TRBJ1-3; D is undetermined. The CDR3 totals 13 residues. CDR1 is SNHLY, CDR2 FYNNEI, per germline. Trimming removed 8 bases from V and 0 bases from J, with 8 bases in between. The CDR3 bases are TGTGCCAGCGTTCCAGTCTCTGGAAACACCATATATTTT. Translating gives CASVPVSGNTIYF.

Remarks on this clonotype: A far larger clone is only one base removed, so a read error is likely. J is TRBJ2-5 and V is TRBV28; TRBD1 agrees at 7 bases. Germline assignment: CDR1 MDHEN and CDR2 SYDVKM. The CDR3 is 13 residues long. The CDR3 DNA is TGTGCCAGCAGTTCCCACAGGGGATACGAGCAGTGCTTC. Amino acid sequence: CASSSHRGYEQCF.

This clonotype was recorded a few times. This rearrangement joins TRBV12-3 or TRBV12-4 to TRBJ2-6; D might be TRBD2 (5 bases). Trimming took off 3 bases at V and 0 bases at J, with 9 bases between the two ends. The CDR3 sequence is 16 residues long. Here the CDR3 DNA reads TGTGCCAGCAGTTTCGGAGGATACTCTGGGGCCAACGTCCTGACTTTC. Amino acid sequence: CASSFGGYSGANVLTF.

This clonotype was seen only a few times. This chain joins TRBV7-9 and TRBJ1-1; TRBD1 aligns across 8 bases. The germline V gene has CDR1 SEHNR and CDR2 FQNEAQ (reference sequence). This CDR3 region has 14 residues. Trimming cost V 3 bases and J 11 bases; bases outside gene matches: 11. The CDR3 protein is CASSFWDRPAGAFF. The CDR3 region has the DNA TGTGCCAGCAGCTTTTGGGACAGGCCGGCGGGGGCTTTCTTT.

In this sample, this clonotype turned up a few times. V is TRBV5-1 and J is TRBJ1-1; D gene unclear. Per germline, CDR1 SGHRS and CDR2 YFSETQ. V shed 4 bases and J shed 1 base, with 11 bases lying between them. The CDR3 is made up of 14 amino acids. CDR3 in amino acids: CASSRLEGNTEAFF. The CDR3 DNA reads TGCGCCAGCAGCCGGCTGGAGGGGAACACTGAAGCTTTCTTT.

This clonotype was detected a few times. The J gene is TRBJ2-5, the V gene TRBV6-6; TRBD2 aligns across 7 bases. The CDR3 totals 19 residues. Germline values: CDR1 MNHNY, CDR2 SVGAGI (reference sequence). V dropped 0 bases and J dropped 0; count of bases not matched to a gene: 13. CDR3 protein: CASSYSIDRSAGNQETQYF. CDR3 in DNA: TGTGCCAGCAGTTACTCGATTGATCGGTCAGCGGGGAACCAAGAGACCCAGTACTTC.

This clonotype is a singleton in its sample. The rearrangement links TRBV4-3 to TRBJ2-1, with TRBD1 as a possible D gene (6 bases). V was clipped by 0 bases and J by 5 bases, with 14 bases between them. CDR3 length: 16 amino acids. The V gene's germline CDR1 is LGHNA and CDR2 YSLEER. This CDR3 reads CASSQDPYRDNNEQFF. The DNA of the CDR3 is TGCGCCAGCAGCCAAGATCCCTACCGGGACAACAATGAGCAGTTCTTC.

This clonotype was found many times. V gene TRBV30 combines with J gene TRBJ2-5, with D maybe TRBD1 (5 bases). This CDR3 region has 13 residues. Germline lookup yields CDR1 GTSNPN and CDR2 SVGIG (reference sequence). Trimming removed 3 bases from V and 1 base from J, with 9 bases in between. The CDR3 here is CAWRGVFQETQYF. The DNA of the CDR3 is TGTGCCTGGAGAGGGGTTTTCCAAGAGACCCAGTACTTC.

The sample holds many counts of this clonotype. The chain uses TRBV7-2 and TRBJ2-1, with D uncertain. The V gene lost 1 base and the J gene lost 9 bases, with 10 bases spanning the gap. Germline CDR1 is SGHTA and CDR2 is FQGNSA. This CDR3 region has 13 residues. Here the CDR3 DNA reads TGTGCCAGCAGCTTAGGGATAGCTGGTGAGCAGTTCTTC. Protein: CASSLGIAGEQFF.

This clonotype was counted many times. This chain uses TRBV3-1 with TRBJ2-2; the match to TRBD2 covers 10 bases. V lost 5 bases and J lost 2; bases outside the gene matches: 2. CDR3 length: 15 residues. Germline V gene lookup returns CDR1 LGHDT and CDR2 YNNKEL (reference sequence). In DNA form, the CDR3 reads TGTGCCAGCAGCTGGACTAGCGGCAACACCGGGGAGCTGTTTTTT. This gives the protein CASSWTSGNTGELFF.